Following are 21 T cell receptor beta chains from one sample sequenced in a study of T cells expressing NK-cell markers. Reanalyzing the 5' RACE reads, TCRdb keeps one entry per CDR3 protein, without DNA. In all, the sample yields 500,000 to 700,000 distinct CDR3 sequences. The sample consisted of blood T cells: a sorted CD56 or NKG2C T cell subset, CD4+ or CD8+ T cells, or bulk PBMC T cells (not recorded which). These receptors all come from a young man in good health.

The chain uses TRBV29-1 and TRBJ2-3; the TCRdb call, TRBD2, lacks DNA for checking. CDR1 is SQVTM, CDR2 ANQGSEA, per germline. CDR3 size: 13 residues. The CDR3 protein is CSVDRLVRDTQYF.

The chain carries TRBV12-3 or TRBV12-4 and TRBJ2-2; TCRdb designates TRBD1, a call that cannot be tested without DNA. The CDR3 sequence is 14 residues long. The CDR3 sequence is CASSPTVGGGELFF.

The V call is TRBV9, the J call TRBJ2-1; the D call of TRBD1 rests on TCRdb alone, since no DNA is present to check it. Germline values: CDR1 SGDLS, CDR2 YYNGEE. The CDR3 is 15 residues long. CDR3 region: CASSVVGGPHVEQFF. The whole variable domain, remainder taken from reference TRBV9 and TRBJ2-1, is DSGVTQTPKHLITATGQRVTLRCSPRSGDLSVYWYQQSLDQGLQFLIQYYNGEERAKGNILERFSAQQFPDLHSELNLSSLELGDSALYFCASSVVGGPHVEQFFGPGTRLTVL.

This chain links TRBV4-2 with TRBJ2-1; the TCRdb call, TRBD1, lacks DNA for checking. The CDR3 is made up of 12 amino acids. Per the germline V gene, CDR1 is LGHNA and CDR2 is YNFKEQ. The CDR3 reads CAAGQAWNEQFF.

The chain uses TRBV4-2 and TRBJ2-2. The CDR3 sequence is 19 residues long. The V gene's germline CDR1 is LGHNA and CDR2 YNFKEQ. CDR3 sequence: CASSQDFLYDTRIYGELFF.

The chain recombines TRBV14 with TRBJ2-1; TCRdb outputs TRBD1, but without DNA this stays unchecked. The germline V gene encodes CDR1 SGHDN and CDR2 FVKESK. The CDR3 sequence is 13 residues long. The CDR3: CASSQVRGGEQFF.

V usage is TRBV12-3 or TRBV12-4 and J usage is TRBJ1-1; without DNA, the TCRdb call of TRBD1 cannot be checked. The CDR3 extends over 13 amino acids. The CDR3 sequence is CACQRGLNTEAFF.

The V call is TRBV29-1, the J call TRBJ1-2; TCRdb designates TRBD1, a call that cannot be tested without DNA. The germline V gene encodes CDR1 SQVTM and CDR2 ANQGSEA. The CDR3 has 14 amino acids. Here the CDR3 reads CSATGARREDGYTF.

The chain has TRBV21-1 and TRBJ2-1. TRBV21-1 is given as a pseudogene. The CDR3 consists of 12 residues. The CDR3 reads CASSPFYNEQFF.

The chain employs TRBV9 and TRBJ1-1; with no DNA, the TCRdb D assignment of TRBD1 cannot be verified. The CDR3 loop spans 15 amino acids. Germline V gives CDR1 SGDLS, CDR2 YYNGEE. This chain's CDR3 is CASSSGQGRFTEAFF.

This chain's CDR3 is CASRGGSPLHF. This chain uses TRBV12-3 or TRBV12-4 with TRBJ1-6; TCRdb outputs TRBD1, but without DNA this stays unchecked. The CDR3 length is 11 residues.

This chain uses TRBV28 with TRBJ2-7. Germline CDR1 MDHEN, CDR2 SYDVKM. The CDR3 is 11 amino acids. The CDR3 is CASSLTYEQYF.

This chain's CDR3 is CSASETQANEKLFF. The chain is built from TRBV20-1 and TRBJ1-4. From germline, CDR1 is DFQATT and CDR2 SNEGSKA (reference sequence). This CDR3 is built from 14 residues.

The CDR3: CAPLRAGGSTGELFF. The chain uses TRBV24-1 and TRBJ2-2; TCRdb's D call, TRBD2, is unchecked because there is no DNA. From germline, CDR1 is KGHDR and CDR2 SFDVKD. The CDR3 contains 15 residues.

The chain links TRBV30 to TRBJ2-3; lacking DNA, the TRBD1 call made by TCRdb goes unchecked. The CDR3 sequence is 13 residues long. The germline CDR1 and CDR2 sequences are GTSNPN and SVGIG (reference sequence). CDR3 amino acids: CAWSVISPGAQYF.

The genes are TRBV6-6 and TRBJ2-5; without DNA, the TCRdb call of TRBD1 cannot be checked. The germline gives CDR1 MNHNY, CDR2 SVGAGI (reference sequence). The CDR3 totals 13 residues. This CDR3 is CASSYPPGETQYF.

The V and J genes are TRBV7-8 and TRBJ2-5; TCRdb names TRBD2, which stays unverified in the absence of DNA. The CDR3 covers 15 residues. From germline, CDR1 is SGHVS and CDR2 FQNEAQ. CDR3 sequence: CASSLLRAEQETQYF.

The gene calls are TRBV6-2 or TRBV6-3 and TRBJ2-2; checking the TCRdb D call of TRBD1 is not possible without DNA. Germline values: CDR1 MNHEY, CDR2 SVGEGT. This CDR3 has 18 residues. CDR3 sequence: CASSYFRQGIGPAGELFF.

The chain uses TRBV20-1 and TRBJ2-5; TCRdb proposes TRBD1, but this gene call is untestable without DNA. The CDR3 spans 14 residues. Germline CDR1 and CDR2: DFQATT and SNEGSKA (reference sequence). CDR3 loop: CSAGQGNSQETQYF.

This rearrangement joins TRBV27 to TRBJ2-5; with no DNA, the TCRdb D assignment of TRBD1 cannot be verified. The CDR3 spans 14 residues. From germline, CDR1 is MNHEY and CDR2 SMNVEV (reference sequence). The CDR3 reads CASSLRQPGETQYF.

This chain uses TRBV7-6 with TRBJ2-1; TCRdb's assignment of TRBD2 cannot be checked, as there is no DNA. The germline gives CDR1 SGHVS, CDR2 FNYEAQ. The CDR3 spans 16 residues. CDR3 region: CASSSGTESSYNEQFF.